The clone carrying this T cell receptor beta chain appeared a few times. Its antigen is unidentified. TCRdb keeps only in-frame clones here, not all; method: immunoSEQ multiplex PCR. The sample lists about 79,000 clones, 80% to 90% occurring once. Germline lookup yields CDR1 WSHSY and CDR2 SAAADI. The V segment lost 0 bases and the J segment 7 bases; nucleotides outside the gene matches: 3. There are 14 residues in the CDR3. The TCR-sequenced patients were a few responders to pembrolizumab. This entry comes from a study of PD-1 blockade in mismatch repair-deficient tumors. Study-wide points: Rapid post-treatment expansion, then contraction, generally preceding radiologic response, marked tumor-resident clones.

This rearrangement joins TRBV10-2 to TRBJ1-2, with 9 bases aligning to TRBD1. The source is an adult with mismatch repair-deficient cancer. The material was peripheral blood, obtained 44 weeks after starting pembrolizumab. CDR3 amino acids: CASSESRGQGGYTF. For the CDR3, the DNA is TGCGCCAGCAGTGAGTCGAGGGGACAGGGTGGCTACACCTTC.